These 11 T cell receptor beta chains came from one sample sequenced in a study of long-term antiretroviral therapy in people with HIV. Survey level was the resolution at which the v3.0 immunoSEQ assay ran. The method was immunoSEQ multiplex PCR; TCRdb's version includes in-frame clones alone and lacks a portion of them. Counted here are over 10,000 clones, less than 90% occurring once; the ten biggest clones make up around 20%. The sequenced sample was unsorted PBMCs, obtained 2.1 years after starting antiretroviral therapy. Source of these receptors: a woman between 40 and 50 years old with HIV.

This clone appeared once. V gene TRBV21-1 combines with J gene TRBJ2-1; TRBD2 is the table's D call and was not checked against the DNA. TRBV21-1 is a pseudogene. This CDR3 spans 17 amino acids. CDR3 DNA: TGTGCCAGCAGCTCCTGGACTAGCGGGGGGGCCTACAATGAGCAGTTCTTC. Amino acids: CASSSWTSGGAYNEQFF.

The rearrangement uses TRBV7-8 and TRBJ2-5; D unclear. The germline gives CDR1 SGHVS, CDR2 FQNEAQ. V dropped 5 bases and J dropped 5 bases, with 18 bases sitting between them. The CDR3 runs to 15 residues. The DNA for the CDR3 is TGTGCCAGCAGCCTCGCTTTTGGGCCCCAGGAGACCCAGTACTTC. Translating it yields CASSLAFGPQETQYF.

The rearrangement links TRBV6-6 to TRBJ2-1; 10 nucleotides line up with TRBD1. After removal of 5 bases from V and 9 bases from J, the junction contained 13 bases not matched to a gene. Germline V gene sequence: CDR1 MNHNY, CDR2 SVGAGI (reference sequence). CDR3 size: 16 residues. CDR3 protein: CASSTKRRTGGFEQFF. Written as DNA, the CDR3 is TGTGCCAGCAGTACTAAGCGACGGACAGGGGGTTTTGAGCAGTTCTTC.

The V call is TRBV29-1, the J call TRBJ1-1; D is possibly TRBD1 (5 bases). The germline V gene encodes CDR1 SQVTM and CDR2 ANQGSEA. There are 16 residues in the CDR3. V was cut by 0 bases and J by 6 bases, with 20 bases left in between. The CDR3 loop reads CSVEEGRVGLGAEAFF. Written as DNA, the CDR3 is TGCAGCGTTGAAGAGGGCAGGGTAGGTCTTGGGGCTGAAGCTTTCTTT.

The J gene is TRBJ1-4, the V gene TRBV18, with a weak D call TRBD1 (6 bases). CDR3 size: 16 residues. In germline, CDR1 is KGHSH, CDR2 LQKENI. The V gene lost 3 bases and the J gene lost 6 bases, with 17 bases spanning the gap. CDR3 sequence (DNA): TGTGCCAGCTCACCTTTCCGGGACACCCCTTATGAAAAACTGTTTTTT. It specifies CASSPFRDTPYEKLFF.

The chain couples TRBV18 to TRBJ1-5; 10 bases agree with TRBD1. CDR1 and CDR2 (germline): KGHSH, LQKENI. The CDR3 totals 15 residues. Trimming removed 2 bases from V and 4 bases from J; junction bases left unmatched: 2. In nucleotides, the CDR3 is TGTGCCAGCTCACCAGGACAGGGGGGTAATCAGCCCCAGCATTTT. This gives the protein CASSPGQGGNQPQHF.

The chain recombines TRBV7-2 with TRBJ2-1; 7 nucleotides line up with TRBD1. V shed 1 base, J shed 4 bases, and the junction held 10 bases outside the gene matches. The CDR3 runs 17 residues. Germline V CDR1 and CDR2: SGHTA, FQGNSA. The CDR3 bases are TGTGCCAGCAGCTTAGGACAGGGCAGTCGGCTATACAATGAGCAGTTCTTC. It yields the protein CASSLGQGSRLYNEQFF.

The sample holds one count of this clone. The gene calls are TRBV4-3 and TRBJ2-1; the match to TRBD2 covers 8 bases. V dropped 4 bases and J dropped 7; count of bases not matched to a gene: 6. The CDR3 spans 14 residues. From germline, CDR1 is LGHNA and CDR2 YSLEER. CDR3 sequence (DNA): TGCGCCAGCAGCCTGGAGACTAGCGCTAATGAGCAGTTCTTC. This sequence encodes CASSLETSANEQFF.

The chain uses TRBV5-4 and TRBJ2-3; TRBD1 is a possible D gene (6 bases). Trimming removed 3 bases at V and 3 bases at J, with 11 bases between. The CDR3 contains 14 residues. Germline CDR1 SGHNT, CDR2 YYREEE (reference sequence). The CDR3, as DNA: TGTGCCAGCAGCTGGAAAACAGGGACAGATACGCAGTATTTT. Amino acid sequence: CASSWKTGTDTQYF.

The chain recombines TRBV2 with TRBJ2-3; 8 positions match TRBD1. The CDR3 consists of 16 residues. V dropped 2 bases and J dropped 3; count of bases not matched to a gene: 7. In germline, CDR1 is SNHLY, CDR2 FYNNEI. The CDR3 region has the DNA TGTGCCAGCAGTGAAAGGACAGGGCTTCATACAGATACGCAGTATTTT. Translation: CASSERTGLHTDTQYF.

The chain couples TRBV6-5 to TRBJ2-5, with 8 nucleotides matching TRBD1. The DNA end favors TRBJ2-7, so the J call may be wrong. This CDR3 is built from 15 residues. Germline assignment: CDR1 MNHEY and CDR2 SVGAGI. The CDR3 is CASRPSRDRIYEQYF. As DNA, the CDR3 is TGTGCCAGCAGACCTTCCCGGGACAGGATCTACGAGCAGTACTTC.